These 6 T cell receptor delta chains came from one sample sequenced in a study of γδ T cells in repeated Plasmodium falciparum infection (dated by TCRdb to the early 2020s). Library generation was performed with multiplex PCR. The run used an Illumina MiSeq. TCRdb processed the public reads again with the CATT caller, after which rows with matching DNA were combined. A total of under 50,000 delta-chain clones appear in this sample, 1.6% of them only once. The top ten clonotypes cover approximately 8.6% of the sample. For bulk TCR repertoire analysis, Vgamma9/Vdelta2+ and Vdelta2-negative gammadelta T cell populations were flow-sorted out of peripheral blood mononuclear cells. The sequenced sample was gamma-delta T cells from blood. All receptors come from a pool of human donors (malaria-infected and uninfected, not separated).

This clone was observed a handful of times. The TCRdb protein comes from a much larger clone and disagrees with this DNA's translation at residue 9, likely due to a read error; the protein given here is derived from the DNA. The gene calls are TRDV1 and TRDJ1; the match to TRDD3 covers 10 bases. With 7 bases clipped from V and 0 bases from J, the junction kept 5 bases outside the gene matches. Looked up from germline, CDR1 is TSWWSYY and CDR2 is QGS. This CDR3 comprises 15 residues. The CDR3 nucleotides read TGTGCTCTTGAGCGGGGGGGATACGACACCGATAAACTCATCTTT. Its protein is CALERGGYDTDKLIF.

This clone showed up just a few times. A far larger clone is just one base off, so this is likely a read error. Other DNA sequences in this sample translate to the same CDR3. The chain couples TRDV1 to TRDJ1, with 9 bases aligning to TRDD3. No J gene was available from TCRdb, and it was assigned here by a germline match of the DNA. The CDR3 covers 21 residues. Per germline, CDR1 TSWWSYY and CDR2 QGS. This CDR3 reads CAFGELNNIYNLLGDREKLIF. The CDR3 DNA follows: TGTGCTTTTGGGGAGCTTAATAATATTTATAATCTCCTGGGGGATCGGGAAAAACTCATCTTT.

This clone came up many times. The junction shows a germline mismatch at one end, possibly a read error. This chain's CDR3 is CALGNLLENTDKLIF. CDR3 nucleotide sequence: TGTGCTCTTGGGAACTTACTGGAGAACACCGATAAACTCATCTTC. This chain links TRDV1 with TRDJ1; a possible D gene is TRDD3 (5 bases). This CDR3 has 15 amino acids. CDR1 TSWWSYY and CDR2 QGS come from the germline V gene.

Notes on this clone: It is likely a read error: a sequence one base away is far more abundant. Other nucleotide sequences in the sample specify the same CDR3. The V gene is TRDV1, the J gene TRDJ1, with TRDD3 matching over 7 bases. Here the J gene came from matching the DNA to germline, since TCRdb omits it. This CDR3 region has 17 residues. Per germline, CDR1 TSWWSYY and CDR2 QGS. CDR3 loop: CALGEPIGWGQADKLIF. The CDR3 DNA reads TGTGCTCTCGGGGAACCAATAGGCTGGGGGCAGGCCGATAAACTCATCTTT.

This clone was seen only a few times. This DNA's translation differs at residue 9 from TCRdb's protein, which comes from a much larger clone; a read error is likely, and the protein shown is translated from the DNA. This sequence joins TRDV1 and TRDJ1, with D perhaps matching TRDD3 (5 bases). The J gene is not listed in TCRdb, so it was assigned here from a DNA match to germline. Trimming took off 0 bases at V and 7 bases at J, with 21 bases between the two ends. This CDR3 comprises 17 residues. Germline lookup yields CDR1 TSWWSYY and CDR2 QGS. CDR3: CALGELRPSGGHFKLIF. The CDR3 DNA reads as TGTGCTCTTGGGGAACTCAGGCCCAGCGGGGGCCACTTTAAACTCATCTTT.

This clone has a count of ten or more. TCRdb has a much larger clone's protein, which differs at residue 8 from the translation of this DNA, likely because of a read error; what is shown is the protein translated from the DNA. The chain is built from TRDV1 and TRDJ1; unclear D gene. TCRdb gives no J gene; it was assigned here by matching the DNA to germline. This CDR3 spans 17 amino acids. Germline V gene data show CDR1 as TSWWSYY and CDR2 as QGS. V was clipped by 3 bases and J by 1 base, with 18 bases between them. In DNA, the CDR3 is TGTGCTCTTGGGGAGACATACTGTGGGACGGCCACCGATAAACTCATCTTT. Residues: CALGETYCGTATDKLIF.